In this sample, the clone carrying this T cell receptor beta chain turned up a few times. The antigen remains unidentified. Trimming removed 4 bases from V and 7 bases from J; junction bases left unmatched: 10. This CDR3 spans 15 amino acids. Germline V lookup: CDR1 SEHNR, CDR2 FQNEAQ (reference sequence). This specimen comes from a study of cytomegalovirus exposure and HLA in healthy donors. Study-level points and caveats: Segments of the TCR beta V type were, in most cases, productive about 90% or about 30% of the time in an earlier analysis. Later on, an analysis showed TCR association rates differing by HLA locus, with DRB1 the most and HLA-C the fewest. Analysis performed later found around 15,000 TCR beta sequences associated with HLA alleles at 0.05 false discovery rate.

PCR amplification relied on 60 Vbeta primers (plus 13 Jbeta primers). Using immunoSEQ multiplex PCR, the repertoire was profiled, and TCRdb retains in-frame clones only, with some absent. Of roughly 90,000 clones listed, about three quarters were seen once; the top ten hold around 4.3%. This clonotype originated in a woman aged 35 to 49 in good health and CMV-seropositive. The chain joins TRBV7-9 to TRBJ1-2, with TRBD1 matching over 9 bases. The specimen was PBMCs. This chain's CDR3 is CASSSPGTGSSGYTF. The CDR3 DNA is TGTGCCAGCAGCTCCCCCGGGACAGGGAGTAGTGGCTACACCTTC.